This T cell receptor beta chain was captured by sequencing in a study of blood T cell repertoires in COVID-19. Study-level background: COVID-19 samples from acute and convalescent phases originated in the United States, Italy and Spain. PBMCs, B-cell-depleted T cells, or T cells were the source of the cDNA or gDNA that made up the material.

Source study methods: Amplifying reference gene primers gave estimates of nucleated cell counts. The repertoire was sequenced with immunoSEQ multiplex PCR; TCRdb's copy has only in-frame clones and lacks some. That table gives V, J and clone size, and the DNA gave D and trimming. Of around 130,000 clones in the sample, around four fifths were seen once. The V end was cut by 1 base, the J end by 3 bases, with 6 bases between. This CDR3 is built from 14 residues. From germline, CDR1 is LGHDT and CDR2 YNNKEL (reference sequence). This clonotype originated in an elderly man with acute or convalescent COVID-19. The gene calls are TRBV3-1 (or the pseudogene TRBV3-2) and TRBJ2-2; a possible D gene is TRBD2 (5 bases). Input material: peripheral blood. CDR3 DNA sequence: TGTGCCAGCAGCCAAGTCGGGGACACCGGGGAGCTGTTTTTT. Residues: CASSQVGDTGELFF.